What follows are 16 T cell receptor beta chains derived from one specimen sequenced in a study of vaccination and CD4 T cells after COVID-19 (dated by TCRdb to between 2021 and 2024). These receptors have no known antigen. Receptors were amplified or captured by PCR. Sequencing was performed on an Illumina iSeq 100. DNA from cultured CD4+ T cells underwent TCR sequencing with the Oncomine TCR Beta short-read assay at the Johns Hopkins FTIC core. TCRdb redid the processing of the public reads, applying fastp at Q25 and MiXCR, and retained in-frame beta chains. Rows merge per CDR3 protein into single entries with the most common DNA and genes. For this sample the table gives some 25,000 distinct CDR3 sequences, of which less than 40% were detected only once. Clones ranked in the top ten supply roughly 3.2% of the sample. Explained via the paper, the time point label denotes: late sampling 161 to 241 days after vaccination in a few convalescent patients. The treatment or condition label for this specimen denotes: roughly 10-day PBMC culture with coronavirus spike peptide pools or control peptides (ViraFEST assay).

Sequencing used CD4+ T cells from blood, cultured in vitro, obtained about 7 months after SARS-CoV-2 vaccination. The receptors derive from a human donor who had recovered from COVID-19.

This chain uses TRBV20-1 with TRBJ2-3; tentatively, D is TRBD1 or TRBD2 (6 bases each). This CDR3 has 14 amino acids. Germline CDR1 and CDR2: DFQATT and SNEGSKA (reference sequence). V dropped 3 bases and J dropped 7 bases, with 17 bases sitting between them. In DNA form, the CDR3 reads TGCAGTGCTAGGGGGGGCGGGATTCGAAATACGCAGTATTTT. Amino acids: CSARGGGIRNTQYF.

This sequence joins TRBV29-1 and TRBJ2-5; D not certain. Germline V gene sequence: CDR1 SQVTM, CDR2 ANQGSEA. The CDR3 runs 12 residues. Trimming shortened V by 3 bases and J by 5 bases, and 10 bases separated the two germline ends. The CDR3 reads CSVDLESETQYF. CDR3 DNA: TGCAGCGTTGATCTTGAAAGCGAGACCCAGTACTTC.

This clonotype came up once. CDR3 in amino acids: CASGPGNNEKLFF. The CDR3 region has the DNA TGCGCCAGTGGACCGGGGAATAATGAAAAACTGTTTTTT. The rearrangement uses TRBV10-1 and TRBJ1-4; D is undetermined. Germline loops: CDR1 WNHNN, CDR2 SYGVQD (reference sequence). Trimming left V 9 bases short and J 4 bases short, with 12 bases between. CDR3 length equals 13 residues.

The chain carries TRBV28 and TRBJ2-3, with 8 bases that match TRBD1. V shed 7 bases and J 5 bases; nucleotides not matched to a gene: 11. The CDR3 has 15 residues. CDR1 MDHEN and CDR2 SYDVKM come from the germline V gene. The CDR3 bases are TGTGCCAGCACTCTAGGGACAGGAGTTGTAGATACGCAGTATTTT. Translation: CASTLGTGVVDTQYF.

The chain carries TRBV6-1 and TRBJ1-2, with D maybe TRBD1 (5 bases). The ends were cut back, 1 base at V and 8 bases at J, with 11 bases in the middle. Germline V lookup: CDR1 MNHNS, CDR2 SASEGT. CDR3 size: 13 residues. In DNA form, the CDR3 reads TGTGCCAGCAGTGAAGTCTCGGGGGTAGGCTACACCTTC. This gives the protein CASSEVSGVGYTF.

As DNA, the CDR3 is TGTGCCAGCAGCATAGACGCCTCCTACAATGAGCAGTTCTTC. Its translation is CASSIDASYNEQFF. The J gene is TRBJ2-1, the V gene TRBV7-2, with no clear D. The CDR3 has 14 residues. Between the trimmed V and J ends, which lost 5 bases and 0 bases, there was a span of 8 bases. From germline, CDR1 is SGHTA and CDR2 FQGNSA.

The chain is built from TRBV20-1 and TRBJ1-1; TRBD1 is a possible D gene (6 bases). The CDR3 loop spans 12 amino acids. The V end lost 7 bases, the J end lost 4 bases, and 13 bases lay between the germline ends. Germline V gives CDR1 DFQATT, CDR2 SNEGSKA (reference sequence). Here the CDR3 DNA reads TGCAGTGGCCCACAGGGAAGCACTGAAGCTTTCTTT. This encodes CSGPQGSTEAFF.

The V gene is TRBV10-3, the J gene TRBJ2-1; 12 bases fit TRBD2. This CDR3 comprises 18 residues. V was clipped by 4 bases and J by 2 bases; unmatched bases: 9. Germline lookup yields CDR1 ENHRY and CDR2 SYGVKD. Here the CDR3 DNA reads TGTGCCATCAGTGTGTCGGGGCTAGCGGGAGGGCCCTACAATGAGCAGTTCTTC. This encodes CAISVSGLAGGPYNEQFF.

The V call is TRBV4-2, the J call TRBJ2-1; unclear D gene. CDR3 length: 12 residues. Germline-derived CDR1 and CDR2 are LGHNA and YNFKEQ. Trimming took off 0 bases at V and 9 bases at J, with 6 bases between the two ends. The CDR3 bases are TGTGCCAGCAGCCAAGATCAAACTGAGCAGTTCTTC. Protein sequence: CASSQDQTEQFF.

This clonotype was counted between two and nine times. The V call is TRBV27, the J call TRBJ2-1; 10 bases match TRBD2. The CDR3 has 13 amino acids. V gave up 8 bases and J gave up 9 bases; unmatched junction bases: 7. CDR1 and CDR2 (germline): MNHEY, SMNVEV (reference sequence). The CDR3 protein is CASGSSGRVEQFF. The CDR3 DNA follows: TGTGCCAGCGGATCTAGCGGGAGAGTTGAGCAGTTCTTC.

This chain connects TRBV28 to TRBJ1-2, with TRBD1 identical over 7 bases. Germline V gene data show CDR1 as MDHEN and CDR2 as SYDVKM. The CDR3 covers 15 residues. V lost 3 bases and J lost 5; bases outside the gene matches: 9. The CDR3 DNA sequence: TGTGCCAGCAGTTTGTCAAGTCTACAGGGGTATGGCTACACCTTC. Translated, it gives CASSLSSLQGYGYTF.

This clonotype was counted a few times. The V and J genes are TRBV6-1 and TRBJ2-5, with 10 bases that match TRBD2. Losses at the gene ends were 6 bases for V and 2 bases for J; bases not matched to a gene: 15. This CDR3 contains 18 residues. Germline V gives CDR1 MNHNS, CDR2 SASEGT. The CDR3 DNA sequence: TGTGCCAGCAGGAGGCGAGGTTCTAGCGGGAGTACACAAGAGACCCAGTACTTC. Its translation is CASRRRGSSGSTQETQYF.

The rearrangement links TRBV6-1 to TRBJ1-2; D possibly corresponds to TRBD1 (5 bases). Germline values: CDR1 MNHNS, CDR2 SASEGT. V was clipped by 1 base and J by 8 bases, with 23 bases between them. The CDR3 covers 17 residues. The CDR3 DNA sequence: TGTGCCAGCAGTGAAGTCTTATCAGGGCGTCCTATCCGGGGCTACACCTTC. Protein: CASSEVLSGRPIRGYTF.

This clonotype was seen a handful of times. This chain connects TRBV7-2 to TRBJ2-3; the D is unclear. Germline V gene data show CDR1 as SGHTA and CDR2 as FQGNSA. V lost 5 bases and J lost 6, with 15 bases in between. This CDR3 has 14 residues. CDR3: CASSQLRTLDTQYF. Here the CDR3 DNA reads TGTGCCAGCAGCCAACTACGGACCTTGGATACGCAGTATTTT. The variable domain in full, completed from reference TRBV7-2 and TRBJ2-3, reads GAGVSQSPSNKVTEKGKDVELRCDPISGHTALYWYRQSLGQGLEFLIYFQGNSAPDKSGLPSDRFSAERTGGSVSTLTIQRTQQEDSAVYLCASSQLRTLDTQYFGPGTRLTVL.

This clonotype has just a few counts. The chain combines TRBV7-9 with TRBJ2-7, with TRBD2 matching over 9 bases. Germline CDR1 is SEHNR and CDR2 is FQNEAQ (reference sequence). The CDR3 is made up of 13 amino acids. V shed 6 bases, J shed 3 bases, and the junction held 3 bases outside the gene matches. CDR3 bases: TGTGCCAGCAGTAGCGGGAGATTCTACGAGCAGTACTTC. This encodes CASSSGRFYEQYF.

Only a few counts were recorded for this clonotype. The J gene is TRBJ2-3, the V gene TRBV27; D ambiguous. Germline V lookup: CDR1 MNHEY, CDR2 SMNVEV (reference sequence). Between the trimmed V and J ends, which lost 0 bases and 4 bases, there was a span of 11 bases. There are 15 residues in the CDR3. The CDR3 nucleotides read TGTGCCAGCAGTTTATCCCCCGTGACATCAGATACGCAGTATTTT. Translation: CASSLSPVTSDTQYF.